The clone carrying this T cell receptor (beta chain) ranks as medium-sized. Treatment reported: oral pan-JAK inhibitor, 5-10 mg twice daily. Punch biopsies of lesional scalp, plus peripheral blood, were taken from alopecia areata patients. This entry comes from a study of CD8+ T cells in alopecia areata. RNA, once extracted, was reverse transcribed into cDNA for use as the sequencing template. TCRdb's table, derived via immunoSEQ multiplex PCR, lists solely in-frame clones and lacks some. The table has approximately 110,000 clones, roughly 56% seen once. The ends were cut back, 6 bases at V and 2 bases at J, with 9 bases in the middle. The germline gives CDR1 SNHLY, CDR2 FYNNEI. This CDR3 contains 13 residues.

The starting material was CD4+ T cells sorted from blood, obtained at week 24, from a patient treated with tofacitinib. This TCR came from a human donor with alopecia areata. The chain couples TRBV2 to TRBJ2-3; D call uncertain. The CDR3 DNA follows: TGTGCCAGCAGCGGGCCCTTCACAGATACGCAGTATTTT. Amino acid sequence: CASSGPFTDTQYF.